A single TCR beta chain is shown here with its context. This CDR3 is 14 amino acids long. Looked up from germline, CDR1 is SGDLS and CDR2 is YYNGEE. V lost 4 bases to trimming and J lost 3 bases, with 14 bases between them. The data originate from a study of blood T cell repertoires in COVID-19. In the study overall: Acute-phase and convalescent COVID-19 samples originated in the United States, Italy and Spain.

Assay: immunoSEQ multiplex PCR; the TCRdb copy retains only in-frame clones and omits some. The repertoire has some 170,000 clones, around 80% of them found once; the top ten carry approximately 14%. Participants were aged 18 to 89 years, lived in roughly 23 US areas, and enrolled virtually. Clinical histories supplied by participants themselves formed the basis of cohort assignment. Recovered Cohort 3 donors showed two negative PCRs, clearance, or symptom resolution. This TCR came from a middle-aged man who had recovered from COVID-19. The J gene is TRBJ2-7, the V gene TRBV9; the D is unclear. The sequenced sample consisted of PBMCs or T cells enriched from blood (not recorded which). The CDR3 nucleotides are TGTGCCAGCAGCCTGTCGCCCCAGAACTACGAGCAGTACTTC. Translating it yields CASSLSPQNYEQYF. Full variable domain (missing parts from reference TRBV9 and TRBJ2-7): DSGVTQTPKHLITATGQRVTLRCSPRSGDLSVYWYQQSLDQGLQFLIQYYNGEERAKGNILERFSAQQFPDLHSELNLSSLELGDSALYFCASSLSPQNYEQYFGPGTRLTVT.